This is a list of T cell receptor beta chains from one sample in a study of spatial heterogeneity in lung cancer. MiXCR was run by TCRdb on the 5' RACE reads, yielding one entry per CDR3 protein. The data contain roughly 7,400 distinct CDR3 sequences, 15% to 20% of them seen just once; the ten biggest clones take up about 12%. The source material was lung tumor tissue, sampled at surgery. The source is a female donor with early-stage non-small cell lung cancer. Each CDR3 is given without its conserved first and last residue. Clone size is given for some rows only: seen once, a few or many times, or a class if the clone is expanded.

J gene: TRBJ2-3
CDR3 length: 12
clone size: medium-sized
V gene: TRBV4-2
CDR3 protein: ASSQAGGPDTQY

J gene: TRBJ2-1
CDR3 length: 12
clone size: NA
V gene: TRBV29-1
CDR3 protein: SVRRNSGADEQF

J gene: TRBJ2-5
CDR3 length: 16
clone size: few
V gene: TRBV4-2
CDR3 protein: ASSQDRGLAGAHGTQY

J gene: TRBJ2-1
CDR3 length: 11
clone size: medium-sized
V gene: TRBV12-3/TRBV12-4
CDR3 protein: ASSVAGLGEQF

J gene: TRBJ2-3
CDR3 length: 12
clone size: medium-sized
V gene: TRBV28
CDR3 protein: ATSWVQYTDTQY

J gene: TRBJ1-4
CDR3 length: 9
clone size: few
V gene: TRBV18
CDR3 protein: ASHANEKLF

J gene: TRBJ2-4
CDR3 length: 13
clone size: few
V gene: TRBV2
CDR3 protein: ASNSPGGAKNIQY

J gene: TRBJ1-1
CDR3 length: 10
clone size: NA
V gene: TRBV5-1
CDR3 protein: ASSLEGARAF

J gene: TRBJ1-5
CDR3 length: 12
clone size: few
V gene: TRBV19
CDR3 protein: ASSSTRGNQPQH

J gene: TRBJ2-5
CDR3 length: 13
clone size: NA
V gene: TRBV30
CDR3 protein: AWALGLAEQETQY

J gene: TRBJ2-3
CDR3 length: 14
clone size: NA
V gene: TRBV11-1
CDR3 protein: ASGLGYGGPADTQY

J gene: TRBJ2-1
CDR3 length: 11
clone size: NA
V gene: TRBV6-6
CDR3 protein: ASSYSGYNEQF

J gene: TRBJ2-7
CDR3 length: 12
clone size: medium-sized
V gene: TRBV5-1
CDR3 protein: ASSYRDSTYEQY

J gene: TRBJ2-2
CDR3 length: 13
clone size: few
V gene: TRBV12-3/TRBV12-4
CDR3 protein: ASSPRTGGIGELF

J gene: TRBJ2-1
CDR3 length: 14
clone size: large
V gene: TRBV7-2
CDR3 protein: ASSLGTGSSYNEQF

J gene: TRBJ1-4
CDR3 length: 12
clone size: NA
V gene: TRBV6-1
CDR3 protein: ASTRRTGGEKLF

J gene: TRBJ1-6
CDR3 length: 13
clone size: few
V gene: TRBV5-1
CDR3 protein: ASSSQAGSGSPLH

J gene: TRBJ1-4
CDR3 length: 13
clone size: medium-sized
V gene: TRBV13
CDR3 protein: ASSRPGQANEKLF

J gene: TRBJ1-2
CDR3 length: 13
clone size: NA
V gene: TRBV5-1
CDR3 protein: ASSGQGGNIEGYT

J gene: TRBJ1-5
CDR3 length: 12
clone size: once
V gene: TRBV7-6
CDR3 protein: ASSSRTGPSPQH

J gene: TRBJ1-6
CDR3 length: 12
clone size: few
V gene: TRBV7-2
CDR3 protein: ASSAVSYNSPLH

J gene: TRBJ2-7
CDR3 length: 11
clone size: medium-sized
V gene: TRBV5-6
CDR3 protein: ASSLDQVDEQY

J gene: TRBJ1-2
CDR3 length: 12
clone size: few
V gene: TRBV20-1
CDR3 protein: SASAGGTNYGYT

J gene: TRBJ2-7
CDR3 length: 14
clone size: NA
V gene: TRBV28
CDR3 protein: ASSSTPSAFAFEQY

J gene: TRBJ1-5
CDR3 length: 10
clone size: NA
V gene: TRBV19
CDR3 protein: ASRKQGQPQH

J gene: TRBJ1-1
CDR3 length: 13
clone size: NA
V gene: TRBV6-5
CDR3 protein: ASSYRPLGDTEAF

J gene: TRBJ1-1
CDR3 length: 12
clone size: NA
V gene: TRBV15
CDR3 protein: ATSSYRGNTEVF

J gene: TRBJ2-5
CDR3 length: 13
clone size: NA
V gene: TRBV7-2
CDR3 protein: ASSYSGGNQETQY

J gene: TRBJ2-5
CDR3 length: 13
clone size: few
V gene: TRBV5-1
CDR3 protein: ASRAGTSWKETQY

J gene: TRBJ2-7
CDR3 length: 12
clone size: NA
V gene: TRBV10-2
CDR3 protein: ASSAWDISYEQY

J gene: TRBJ2-2
CDR3 length: 12
clone size: few
V gene: TRBV27
CDR3 protein: ASSRLDLAGELF

J gene: TRBJ2-2
CDR3 length: 13
clone size: few
V gene: TRBV5-1
CDR3 protein: ASSLGGPGTGELF

J gene: TRBJ2-1
CDR3 length: 13
clone size: few
V gene: TRBV2
CDR3 protein: ASRNRGREYNEQF

J gene: TRBJ2-1
CDR3 length: 13
clone size: NA
V gene: TRBV9
CDR3 protein: ASSGGAVSYNEQF

J gene: TRBJ1-1
CDR3 length: 15
clone size: NA
V gene: TRBV12-3/TRBV12-4
CDR3 protein: ASSPGQRFTLNTEAF

J gene: TRBJ1-2
CDR3 length: 11
clone size: NA
V gene: TRBV7-2
CDR3 protein: ASSTGQIYRYT

J gene: TRBJ2-3
CDR3 length: 14
clone size: medium-sized
V gene: TRBV1
CDR3 protein: TSSPGYRTGTDTQY

J gene: TRBJ1-2
CDR3 length: 10
clone size: NA
V gene: TRBV10-3
CDR3 protein: AISASNYGYT

J gene: TRBJ2-7
CDR3 length: 9
clone size: NA
V gene: TRBV7-2
CDR3 protein: ASSQFGEQY

J gene: TRBJ2-7
CDR3 length: 12
clone size: once
V gene: TRBV7-2
CDR3 protein: ASSLAAAPYEQY

J gene: TRBJ1-2
CDR3 length: 13
clone size: few
V gene: TRBV4-1
CDR3 protein: ASSPSGGENYGYT